The 3 T cell receptor beta chains below all came from one sample that was sequenced in a study of cytomegalovirus exposure and HLA in healthy donors. The PCR had 60 Vbeta and 13 Jbeta primers. Assay: immunoSEQ multiplex PCR; the TCRdb copy retains only in-frame clones and omits some. Among 150,000 to 200,000 clones listed, 70% were seen once. The sample consisted of PBMCs. The receptors shown here come from a man aged 18 to 29 in good health and CMV-seropositive.

The chain has TRBV6-1 and TRBJ2-1; no reliable D call. Germline assignment: CDR1 MNHNS and CDR2 SASEGT. The CDR3 length is 13 residues. V shed 8 bases and J shed 0 bases, with 8 bases lying between them. The CDR3 region has the DNA TGTGCCAGCCAAAGGAGCTCCTACAATGAGCAGTTCTTC. This sequence encodes CASQRSSYNEQFF.

This sequence joins TRBV18 and TRBJ2-1; tentative D call: TRBD1 (6 bases). V lost 4 bases and J 8 bases, leaving 21 bases between the germline ends. Looked up from germline, CDR1 is KGHSH and CDR2 is LQKENI. The CDR3 totals 16 residues. The CDR3 here is CASSQRQAGALDEQFF. The CDR3, as DNA: TGTGCCAGCTCACAAAGACAGGCAGGCGCACTGGATGAGCAGTTCTTC.

This chain uses TRBV7-9 with TRBJ1-2; possible D gene TRBD1, 6 bases. The germline V and J ends were trimmed by 5 bases and 0 bases, with 10 bases remaining between them. This CDR3 comprises 14 residues. Germline CDR1 reads SEHNR; CDR2 reads FQNEAQ (reference sequence). CDR3 residues: CASSRTGPNYGYTF. CDR3 sequence (DNA): TGTGCCAGCAGCAGAACAGGGCCTAACTATGGCTACACCTTC.